Each of the 21 T cell receptor beta chains below was sequenced from the same sample in a study of stem cell transplantation in POMP-related autoinflammatory disease. This table comes from immunoSEQ multiplex PCR, and its TCRdb copy is limited to in-frame clones, with some not included. The sample consists of 30,000 or so clones, 70% to 90% of them appearing once. Sequenced material: CD4+ T cells from PBMCs, taken before stem cell transplantation. Source of these receptors: a human donor with POMP-related autoinflammation and immune dysregulation (PRAID).

This chain links TRBV9 with TRBJ2-1; tentative D call: TRBD2 (5 bases). Germline V gives CDR1 SGDLS, CDR2 YYNGEE. CDR3 size: 16 residues. V was shortened by 2 bases and J by 0 bases, with 12 bases between the two germline ends. CDR3 sequence (DNA): TGTGCCAGCAGCGTTAGCGCTGGAACCTCCTACAATGAGCAGTTCTTC. This translates into CASSVSAGTSYNEQFF.

The chain has TRBV14 and TRBJ2-2, with no clear D. The CDR3 is made up of 15 amino acids. Germline V gene lookup returns CDR1 SGHDN and CDR2 FVKESK. The V end was cut by 5 bases, the J end by 4 bases, with 14 bases between. CDR3: CASSKLQKPTGELFF. CDR3 sequence (DNA): TGTGCCAGCAGCAAACTCCAGAAACCCACCGGGGAGCTGTTTTTT.

The V gene is TRBV6-6, the J gene TRBJ1-1, with D possibly matching TRBD1 (5 bases). The V gene lost 0 bases and the J gene lost 6 bases, with 11 bases spanning the gap. The CDR3 spans 14 residues. The germline V gene has CDR1 MNHNY and CDR2 SVGAGI (reference sequence). The CDR3 sequence is CASSYSTGVAEAFF. In nucleotides, the CDR3 is TGTGCCAGCAGTTACTCCACGGGGGTTGCTGAAGCTTTCTTT.

The chain recombines TRBV5-4 with TRBJ1-1; unclear D gene. The germline CDR1 and CDR2 sequences are SGHNT and YYREEE (reference sequence). V was pared by 4 bases and J by 0 bases, with 10 bases between. This CDR3 contains 14 residues. The DNA of the CDR3 is TGTGCCAGCAGCCCCGGGGTAATGAACACTGAAGCTTTCTTT. As protein: CASSPGVMNTEAFF.

The V gene is TRBV2, the J gene TRBJ1-2; TRBD1 matches 9 bases. The CDR3 is 14 residues long. CDR1 SNHLY and CDR2 FYNNEI come from the germline V gene. V lost 4 bases, J lost 1 base, and 1 base stayed unmatched. In DNA form, the CDR3 reads TGTGCCAGCAGTGGACAGGGGGGTAACTATGGCTACACCTTC. This gives the protein CASSGQGGNYGYTF. Together with reference TRBV2 and TRBJ1-2, the CDR3 gives the full variable domain: EPEVTQTPSHQVTQMGQEVILRCVPISNHLYFYWYRQILGQKVEFLVSFYNNEISEKSEIFDDQFSVERPDGSNFTLKIRSTKLEDSAMYFCASSGQGGNYGYTFGSGTRLTVV.

The chain employs TRBV6-6 and TRBJ1-5; TRBD1 is a possible D gene (6 bases). Between the trimmed V and J ends, which lost 2 bases and 2 bases, there was a span of 10 bases. Germline CDR1 reads MNHNY; CDR2 reads SVGAGI (reference sequence). This CDR3 region has 15 residues. The DNA of the CDR3 is TGTGCCAGCAGTTACAGACGACAGGGCAATCAGCCCCAGCATTTT. As protein: CASSYRRQGNQPQHF.

This clone was counted between two and nine times. The chain recombines TRBV7-9 with TRBJ2-7; D is perhaps TRBD2 (5 bases). This CDR3 comprises 15 residues. Germline V CDR1 and CDR2: SEHNR, FQNEAQ (reference sequence). V gave up 6 bases and J gave up 0 bases, with 15 bases separating them. This CDR3 is CASSITGGSSYEQYF. CDR3 coding DNA: TGTGCCAGCAGTATAACCGGAGGCAGCTCCTACGAGCAGTACTTC.

This clone came up once. J is TRBJ1-3 and V is TRBV5-1; weak D call: TRBD1 (5 bases). CDR1 is SGHRS and CDR2 is YFSETQ in the germline V gene. The CDR3 spans 14 residues. V lost 0 bases to trimming and J lost 4 bases, with 8 bases between them. The CDR3: CASSLEGFGNTIYF. The CDR3 DNA sequence: TGCGCCAGCAGCTTGGAGGGGTTCGGAAACACCATATATTTT.

J is TRBJ2-5 and V is TRBV5-1; tentative D call: TRBD2 (5 bases). The DNA end is a closer match to TRBJ2-7, so the J assignment may be wrong. CDR3 length equals 15 residues. The V gene's germline CDR1 is SGHRS and CDR2 YFSETQ. In DNA form, the CDR3 reads TGCGCCAGCAGCTTGGAGCCTGGAGGTATCTACGAGCAGTACTTC. This sequence encodes CASSLEPGGIYEQYF.

The CDR3 DNA reads TGTGCCAGCTCCCCTGGGCAGTGGGATCAGCCCCAGCATTTT. Translation gives CASSPGQWDQPQHF. The gene calls are TRBV6-1 and TRBJ1-5; no reliable D call. V lost 8 bases to trimming and J lost 5 bases, with 16 bases between them. Germline V gene lookup returns CDR1 MNHNS and CDR2 SASEGT. The CDR3 covers 14 residues.

The chain is built from TRBV7-2 and TRBJ2-2; 11 bases map to TRBD2. The CDR3 has 17 amino acids. CDR1 and CDR2 (germline): SGHTA, FQGNSA. Trimming cost V 4 bases and J 2 bases; bases outside gene matches: 6. Here the CDR3 DNA reads TGTGCCAGCAGCTCCAGCGGGACTAGCGGAAACACCGGGGAGCTGTTTTTT. Translation gives CASSSSGTSGNTGELFF. The whole variable domain, filled in from reference TRBV7-2 and TRBJ2-2, reads GAGVSQSPSNKVTEKGKDVELRCDPISGHTALYWYRQSLGQGLEFLIYFQGNSAPDKSGLPSDRFSAERTGGSVSTLTIQRTQQEDSAVYLCASSSSGTSGNTGELFFGEGSRLTVL.

This clone has a single count. The CDR3: CASRRGPGTQYF. The CDR3 DNA reads as TGTGCCAGCAGAAGGGGACCCGGGACCCAGTACTTC. This chain uses TRBV27 with TRBJ2-5; D is tentatively TRBD1 or TRBD2 (5 bases each). The CDR3 sequence is 12 residues long. Trimming left V 6 bases short and J 7 bases short, with 12 bases between. The germline V gene encodes CDR1 MNHEY and CDR2 SMNVEV (reference sequence).

V and J are TRBV6-5 and TRBJ1-4; 8 bases are a match to TRBD1. Germline CDR1 MNHEY, CDR2 SVGAGI. This CDR3 has 13 residues. The trim removed 6 bases at V and 8 bases at J, leaving 5 bases unmatched. The DNA of the CDR3 is TGTGCCAGCAGGGCGGACAGGGTCGAAAAACTGTTTTTT. Its translation: CASRADRVEKLFF.

The V gene is TRBV5-1, the J gene TRBJ2-5; 9 bases agree with TRBD1. V was pared by 0 bases and J by 5 bases, with 11 bases of the junction left unmatched. The CDR3 has 17 residues. CDR1 and CDR2 (germline): SGHRS, YFSETQ. The CDR3, as DNA: TGCGCCAGCAGCTTGGCGCGGTGGACAGGGGTGGGCGAGACCCAGTACTTC. As protein: CASSLARWTGVGETQYF.

The chain links TRBV2 to TRBJ1-4; D possibly corresponds to TRBD1 (5 bases). Germline V gives CDR1 SNHLY, CDR2 FYNNEI. There are 12 residues in the CDR3. Trimming cost V 7 bases and J 6 bases, with 9 bases left between them. For the CDR3, the DNA is TGTGCCAGCACAGGGAGTCATGAAAAACTGTTTTTT. Translation gives CASTGSHEKLFF.

This clone was found a few times. V is TRBV6-6 and J is TRBJ2-7; maybe TRBD1 (6 bases). CDR1 and CDR2 (germline): MNHNY, SVGAGI (reference sequence). V shed 8 bases and J shed 9 bases, with 20 bases lying between them. The CDR3 has 13 residues. CDR3 coding DNA: TGTGCCAGCGGCTGGACAGAGGCTACGGGGCAGTACTTC. Its protein is CASGWTEATGQYF.

The chain uses TRBV7-6 and TRBJ2-7; 8 bases align to TRBD2. V dropped 3 bases and J dropped 4; count of bases not matched to a gene: 5. CDR3 length equals 14 residues. Germline-derived CDR1 and CDR2 are SGHVS and FNYEAQ. The CDR3 DNA follows: TGTGCCAGCAGCTTCCGGGGGGGCGGGTACGAGCAGTACTTC. Protein product: CASSFRGGGYEQYF.

This clone came up once. The rearrangement uses TRBV29-1 and TRBJ2-5, with 7 bases identical to TRBD1. This CDR3 is built from 13 residues. Germline CDR1 reads SQVTM; CDR2 reads ANQGSEA. V gave up 3 bases and J gave up 1 base; unmatched junction bases: 2. The CDR3 protein is CSVDKGAQETQYF. The CDR3 DNA is TGCAGCGTTGATAAGGGGGCCCAAGAGACCCAGTACTTC.

The CDR3 sequence is CASSGGWGEQFF. DNA of the CDR3: TGTGCCAGCAGCGGAGGTTGGGGTGAGCAGTTCTTC. The gene calls are TRBV6-5 and TRBJ2-1, with D possibly being TRBD2 (5 bases). Between the trimmed V and J ends, which lost 6 bases and 9 bases, there was a span of 12 bases. This CDR3 comprises 12 residues. The V gene's germline CDR1 is MNHEY and CDR2 SVGAGI.

The chain is built from TRBV5-1 and TRBJ1-4, with 9 bases fitting TRBD1. Trimming removed 5 bases from V and 9 bases from J; junction bases left unmatched: 8. The CDR3 length is 14 residues. Germline CDR1 SGHRS, CDR2 YFSETQ. In DNA form, the CDR3 reads TGCGCCAGCAGTTCGCATACAGGGGGCAAAAAACTGTTTTTT. Translating gives CASSSHTGGKKLFF.

The chain employs TRBV6-1 and TRBJ1-1, with D maybe TRBD1 (5 bases). The length of the CDR3 is 16 residues. Trimming removed 3 bases at V and 4 bases at J, with 18 bases between. Per germline, CDR1 MNHNS and CDR2 SASEGT. This chain's CDR3 is CASSEYTGTSFTEAFF. The CDR3 DNA reads as TGTGCCAGCAGTGAGTACACAGGCACCTCTTTCACTGAAGCTTTCTTT.